This T cell receptor (beta chain) is drawn from a study of CD4 T cells in relation to SARS-CoV-2 and coronaviruses. Study details: No peptide or an HIV-1 Nef peptide pool served as negative control. The restricting HLA molecule for shared crossreactive spike epitopes was mapped.

The unexposed donors gave CD4+ T cells in about 2010-2019, prior to COVID-19. CD4+ T cells were isolated from the cells after 10 days of culture. Unexposed-donor CD4+ T cells were probed with SARS-CoV-2 S/N and four cold-coronavirus spikes, cells permitting. This clone was counted between two and nine times. What it binds is unknown. The data were produced by immunoSEQ multiplex PCR, yet TCRdb's version contains in-frame clones alone and is incomplete. In the table there are some 30,000 clones, about 80% of which are singletons. The CDR3 is made up of 13 amino acids. General observations from the study: Samples before the pandemic and after infection were not matched within any donor.

The specimen sequenced was CD4+ T cells from PBMCs, cultured in vitro. The receptor was isolated from a human donor in good health. The chain recombines TRBV21-1 with TRBJ1-1; the table's D gene call, TRBD1, was not cross checked with the DNA. TRBV21-1 is labeled a pseudogene. CDR3 residues: CASTRGRAREAFF. DNA for the CDR3: TGTGCCAGCACCAGGGGCAGGGCTCGGGAAGCTTTCTTT.